This T cell receptor beta chain stems from a study of blood T cell repertoires in COVID-19. Study details: PBMCs, B-cell-depleted T cells, or T cells provided the cDNA or gDNA that made up the material.

The protocol was immunoSEQ multiplex PCR, while the TCRdb copy is restricted to in-frame clones and leaves out a portion. This table holds 50,000 or so clones, roughly nine tenths found once. CDR1 is LNHDA, CDR2 SQIVND, per germline (reference sequence). This CDR3 region has 15 residues. V was cut by 2 bases and J by 0 bases, with 10 bases left in between. V usage is TRBV19 and J usage is TRBJ1-1, with unresolved D. This receptor was identified in a human donor in a cohort sampled during active COVID-19. The sample consisted of peripheral blood. This chain's CDR3 is CASSISPRLNTEAFF. The CDR3 DNA reads TGTGCCAGTAGTATATCCCCGCGCCTGAACACTGAAGCTTTCTTT.